This TCR beta chain was profiled in a study of CD8+ T cells in alopecia areata. About the research overall: Treated patients took oral tofacitinib at 5 to 10 mg twice daily. Study-level results: Scalp lesions, especially in alopecia totalis/universalis, had higher clonality than normal scalp.

As to this clone: Its antigen remains unidentified.

After isolation, RNA underwent reverse transcription to generate cDNA as the sequencing template. Repertoires were generated with immunoSEQ multiplex PCR, while TCRdb's copy carries only in-frame clones and drops some. The sample has fewer than 250,000 clones; around three fifths are singletons. Germline CDR1 SEHNR, CDR2 FQNEAQ (reference sequence). The CDR3 consists of 16 residues. The V segment lost 5 bases and the J segment 3 bases; nucleotides outside the gene matches: 11. The treatment was: oral pan-JAK inhibitor, 5-10 mg twice daily. It was from alopecia areata patients that lesional scalp punch biopsies and peripheral blood were collected.

The clonotype originates from a human donor with alopecia areata. The rearrangement joins TRBV7-9 to TRBJ2-3; TRBD1 agrees at 7 bases. Specimen: CD4+ T cells sorted from blood, collected between weeks 47 and 50, from a patient treated with tofacitinib. The CDR3 DNA reads as TGTGCCAGCAGCCAGGGGGTCCCCGTCGGGACAGATACGCAGTATTTT. Its translation is CASSQGVPVGTDTQYF.